These 4 T cell receptor beta chains were all obtained from the same sample, sequenced in a study of CD8+CD57+ T cells in acquired aplastic anemia. Profiles of TCR beta VDJ and CDR3 were generated from a genomic DNA template. Each CDR3 protein gets one entry after TCRdb re-called the reads with MiXCR. The sample records around 500,000 distinct CDR3 sequences, less than 35% being singletons. Sequencing involved patients with CD8+CD57+ cell expansion previously shown by flow cytometry. Sequencing input: sorted CD4+, CD8+, or CD8+CD57+ T cells (not recorded which) from PBMCs. These receptors were taken from a human donor with aplastic anemia.

This clonotype occurred many times. The CDR3 DNA is TGTGCCAGCAGCTCCCACTACGAGCAGTACTTC. It is translated as CASSSHYEQYF. V usage is TRBV13 and J usage is TRBJ2-7; D unclear. Germline-derived CDR1 and CDR2 are PRHDT and FYEKMQ (reference sequence). The germline V and J ends were trimmed by 4 bases and 3 bases, with 4 bases remaining between them. The CDR3 consists of 11 residues.

Only a few counts were recorded for this clonotype. The chain uses TRBV15 and TRBJ2-1; 10 bases are a match to TRBD2. Losses at the gene ends were 0 bases for V and 7 bases for J; bases not matched to a gene: 3. CDR1 is LNHNV, CDR2 YYDKDF, per germline (reference sequence). The CDR3 consists of 15 residues. This CDR3 reads CATSRDASGGNEQFF. CDR3 bases: TGTGCCACCAGCAGAGATGCTAGCGGGGGAAATGAGCAGTTCTTC.

This chain joins TRBV7-8 and TRBJ2-2; no reliable D call. This CDR3 region has 14 residues. V dropped 1 base and J dropped 7 bases, with 10 bases sitting between them. Germline-derived CDR1 and CDR2 are SGHVS and FQNEAQ. The CDR3 bases are TGTGCCAGCAGCTTAGATCGTACGGGCGGGGAGCTGTTTTTT. It encodes CASSLDRTGGELFF.

The CDR3 nucleotides are TGTGCCAGCAGTGCTCGGGGGTATAGCAATCAGCCCCAGCATTTT. Amino acids: CASSARGYSNQPQHF. The chain joins TRBV6-1 to TRBJ1-5; D is perhaps TRBD1 (5 bases). The CDR3 extends over 15 amino acids. The germline gives CDR1 MNHNS, CDR2 SASEGT. V gave up 4 bases and J gave up 0 bases, with 10 bases separating them.